This entry concerns a single T cell receptor (beta chain). Its antigen is still unknown. TCRdb reprocessed the 5' RACE reads, with one entry per CDR3 protein and no DNA. The sample has approximately 120,000 distinct CDR3 sequences, and its top ten clones hold 9.5% to 15%. The data stem from a study of monozygotic twins with inflammatory bowel disease. RNA in its total form was extracted from whole blood, and T cells were not sorted. General observations from the study: Researchers report that IBD patients shared fewer clonotypes with others than healthy twins, especially amid disease activity. Support for a single strong signal or clonotype associated with IBD was absent. Whereas healthy co-twins had higher TCRbeta diversity (inverse Simpson), IBD patients had lower diversity.

This clonotype was obtained from a human donor with ulcerative colitis or Crohn's disease, or a healthy co-twin of an affected twin (not recorded which). Material: blood.

The CDR3 reads CASSFYNQPQHF. The chain is built from TRBV27 and TRBJ1-5. The germline V gene has CDR1 MNHEY and CDR2 SMNVEV (reference sequence). The CDR3 consists of 12 residues.